Listed below are T cell receptor beta chains from one sample, sequenced in a study of T-cell reconstitution after alpha-beta-depleted transplantation in children. TCRdb re-derived calls from the PCR reads in MiXCR, one entry per CDR3 protein. The table records some 490,000 distinct CDR3 sequences, around 13% of them present only once. The sequencing used PBMCs from the stem cell graft donor, collected from the stem cell graft. The receptors derive from a human donor who donated a stem cell graft to a child with combined immunodeficiency. Both conserved end residues are part of each CDR3. D genes are given only for firm matches. Expanded clones get a size class; other rows say once, few or many, or leave the size out.

j_gene: TRBJ2-5; len: 15; v_gene: TRBV12-3/TRBV12-4; abundance: many; d_gene: TRBD1; CDR3aa: CASSRQGLDQETQYF; CDR3nt: TGTGCCAGCAGTCGACAGGGGCTGGACCAAGAGACCCAGTACTTC
j_gene: TRBJ1-1; len: 14; v_gene: TRBV5-6; abundance: NA; d_gene: NA; CDR3aa: CASRNPGKNTEAFF; CDR3nt: TGTGCCAGCAGGAATCCGGGAAAGAACACTGAAGCTTTCTTT
j_gene: TRBJ2-5; len: 16; v_gene: TRBV5-5; abundance: NA; d_gene: TRBD1; CDR3aa: CASSLVRARGGETQYF; CDR3nt: TGTGCCAGCAGCTTGGTGAGGGCTAGAGGGGGCGAGACCCAGTACTTC
j_gene: TRBJ2-1; len: 13; v_gene: TRBV9; abundance: many; d_gene: NA; CDR3aa: CASSVAGDNEQFF; CDR3nt: TGTGCCAGCAGCGTAGCCGGGGACAATGAGCAGTTCTTC
j_gene: TRBJ2-3; len: 15; v_gene: TRBV15; abundance: few; d_gene: NA; CDR3aa: CATSRRDIRTDTQYF; CDR3nt: TGTGCCACCAGCAGGCGGGACATACGCACAGATACGCAGTATTTT
j_gene: TRBJ2-7; len: 14; v_gene: TRBV28; abundance: NA; d_gene: NA; CDR3aa: CASREGQPDYEQYF; CDR3nt: TGTGCCAGCAGGGAGGGACAGCCGGACTACGAGCAGTACTTC
j_gene: TRBJ2-3; len: 12; v_gene: TRBV7-9; abundance: many; d_gene: NA; CDR3aa: CASSPGADTQYF; CDR3nt: TGTGCCAGCAGCCCGGGGGCAGATACGCAGTATTTT
j_gene: TRBJ2-2; len: 16; v_gene: TRBV9; abundance: few; d_gene: TRBD1; CDR3aa: CASSVMDRTNTGELFF; CDR3nt: TGTGCCAGCAGCGTAATGGACAGGACGAACACCGGGGAGCTGTTTTTT
j_gene: TRBJ2-5; len: 12; v_gene: TRBV25-1; abundance: many; d_gene: NA; CDR3aa: CASSENRETQYF; CDR3nt: TGTGCCAGCAGTGAGAATCGAGAGACCCAGTACTTC
j_gene: TRBJ2-7; len: 15; v_gene: TRBV12-3/TRBV12-4; abundance: many; d_gene: TRBD2; CDR3aa: CASSRGLAGPYEQYF; CDR3nt: TGTGCCAGCAGCCGAGGACTAGCGGGGCCCTACGAGCAGTACTTC
j_gene: TRBJ2-6; len: 16; v_gene: TRBV6-4; abundance: few; d_gene: NA; CDR3aa: CASTPRSGEGANVLTF; CDR3nt: TGTGCCAGCACTCCCCGATCGGGGGAAGGGGCCAACGTCCTGACTTTC
j_gene: TRBJ1-2; len: 13; v_gene: TRBV28; abundance: many; d_gene: NA; CDR3aa: CASSLRGRYGYTF; CDR3nt: TGTGCCAGCAGTTTAAGGGGACGCTATGGCTACACCTTC
j_gene: TRBJ2-3; len: 16; v_gene: TRBV5-4; abundance: NA; d_gene: TRBD2; CDR3aa: CASSPRLAGVKDTQYF; CDR3nt: TGTGCCAGCAGCCCGAGACTAGCGGGAGTAAAGGATACGCAGTATTTT
j_gene: TRBJ2-7; len: 12; v_gene: TRBV5-6; abundance: few; d_gene: NA; CDR3aa: CASSFSHYEQYF; CDR3nt: TGTGCCAGCAGCTTTTCCCACTACGAGCAGTACTTC
j_gene: TRBJ2-5; len: 15; v_gene: TRBV25-1; abundance: few; d_gene: NA; CDR3aa: CASSEMGWGSGTQYF; CDR3nt: TGTGCCAGCAGTGAAATGGGGTGGGGCTCGGGGACCCAGTACTTC
j_gene: TRBJ1-2; len: 16; v_gene: TRBV29-1; abundance: many; d_gene: TRBD1; CDR3aa: CSVLDREGRIFYGYTF; CDR3nt: TGCAGCGTCCTGGACAGGGAAGGAAGGATCTTCTATGGCTACACCTTC
j_gene: TRBJ2-7; len: 14; v_gene: TRBV12-3/TRBV12-4; abundance: many; d_gene: TRBD2; CDR3aa: CASTRTSGPYEQYF; CDR3nt: TGTGCCAGCACTAGGACTAGCGGACCCTACGAGCAGTACTTC
j_gene: TRBJ2-1; len: 11; v_gene: TRBV20-1; abundance: many; d_gene: NA; CDR3aa: CSASPYNEQFF; CDR3nt: TGCAGTGCGTCGCCTTACAATGAGCAGTTCTTC
j_gene: TRBJ2-1; len: 16; v_gene: TRBV5-5; abundance: many; d_gene: TRBD1; CDR3aa: CASSFLGTGVYNEQFF; CDR3nt: TGTGCCAGCAGCTTCTTAGGGACAGGAGTTTACAATGAGCAGTTCTTC
j_gene: TRBJ2-5; len: 15; v_gene: TRBV12-3/TRBV12-4; abundance: many; d_gene: NA; CDR3aa: CASTPPLPGRETQYF; CDR3nt: TGTGCCAGCACTCCACCCCTCCCAGGAAGAGAGACCCAGTACTTC
j_gene: TRBJ1-4; len: 14; v_gene: TRBV7-6; abundance: NA; d_gene: TRBD1; CDR3aa: CASSTAGGNEKLFF; CDR3nt: TGTGCCAGCAGTACTGCAGGGGGAAATGAAAAACTGTTTTTT